A single sample gave rise to the 18 T cell receptor beta chains below, sequenced in a study of CD8 T cells in ankylosing spondylitis. TCRdb processed the 5' RACE reads anew with MiXCR; each CDR3 protein has one entry. In the table there are more than 300,000 distinct CDR3 sequences, approximately 10% of which are singletons. Source material: blood, either unsorted or a sorted T cell fraction (not recorded which). These receptors all stem from a female donor with ankylosing spondylitis or in good health (not recorded which).

This clonotype has a count of ten or more. This sequence joins TRBV4-1 and TRBJ1-5, with D possibly matching TRBD1 (6 bases). The germline V and J ends were trimmed by 0 bases and 1 base, with 25 bases remaining between them. This CDR3 comprises 21 residues. Germline V gives CDR1 MGHRA, CDR2 YSYEKL. The CDR3 nucleotides are TGCGCCAGCAGCCAAGATCCCCTACGGGGGACACAGGGTAGGAGCAATCAGCCCCAGCATTTT. Residues: CASSQDPLRGTQGRSNQPQHF.

The V call is TRBV20-1, the J call TRBJ1-5; D possibly corresponds to TRBD1 (6 bases). The germline V and J ends were trimmed by 5 bases and 6 bases, with 14 bases remaining between them. Germline V CDR1 and CDR2: DFQATT, SNEGSKA (reference sequence). The CDR3 is made up of 13 amino acids. CDR3 in amino acids: CSAWARDIQPQHF. CDR3 in DNA: TGCAGTGCTTGGGCCCGGGACATTCAGCCCCAGCATTTT.

Points on this clonotype: A much larger clone differs by one base, so this may be a read error. The chain combines TRBV5-1 with TRBJ2-3; TRBD2 agrees at 9 bases. The length of the CDR3 is 14 residues. Germline V gives CDR1 SGHRS, CDR2 YFSETQ. The CDR3 loop reads CASSKRGATDTLYF. Written as DNA, the CDR3 is TGCGCCAGCAGCAAGCGGGGGGCTACAGATACGCTGTATTTT.

This clonotype was picked up a small number of times. The rearrangement joins TRBV5-1 to TRBJ2-5; D might be TRBD2 (6 bases). V was cut by 4 bases and J by 1 base, with 20 bases left in between. The CDR3 length is 17 residues. The germline V gene encodes CDR1 SGHRS and CDR2 YFSETQ. Here the CDR3 reads CASSPLMSRGAQETQYF. The CDR3 DNA reads TGCGCCAGCAGCCCCCTAATGTCGCGCGGGGCCCAAGAGACCCAGTACTTC. The full variable domain, in which reference TRBV5-1 and TRBJ2-5 provide the parts outside the CDR3, is KAGVTQTPRYLIKTRGQQVTLSCSPISGHRSVSWYQQTPGQGLQFLFEYFSETQRNKGNFPGRFSGRQFSNSRSEMNVSTLELGDSALYLCASSPLMSRGAQETQYFGPGTRLLVL.

This clonotype was found many times. The genes are TRBV20-1 and TRBJ2-7; 7 nucleotides align to TRBD2. The germline V gene encodes CDR1 DFQATT and CDR2 SNEGSKA (reference sequence). The trim removed 5 bases at V and 1 base at J, leaving 8 bases unmatched. This CDR3 region has 14 residues. CDR3 sequence (DNA): TGCAGTGCTCAGACGGGGGGAATTTCCTACGAGCAGTACTTC. Amino acid sequence: CSAQTGGISYEQYF.

This clonotype has a count of ten or more. This chain links TRBV9 with TRBJ1-2; 10 bases map to TRBD1. Germline-derived CDR1 and CDR2 are SGDLS and YYNGEE. V lost 4 bases to trimming and J lost 4 bases; unmatched junction nucleotides: 4. The length of the CDR3 is 14 residues. The CDR3 spells CASSQRTGGYGYTF. The DNA for the CDR3 is TGTGCCAGCAGCCAGCGGACAGGGGGCTATGGCTACACCTTC.

This clonotype was counted many times. The V call is TRBV20-1, the J call TRBJ2-1; no definite D call. Trimming pared 5 bases from V and 0 bases from J, leaving 11 bases between. CDR3 length: 14 residues. Germline CDR1 and CDR2: DFQATT and SNEGSKA (reference sequence). CDR3 nucleotide sequence: TGCAGTGCTGAGGACGCCTACTCCTACAATGAGCAGTTCTTC. Protein sequence: CSAEDAYSYNEQFF.

In its sample, this clonotype was seen a few times. The rearrangement uses TRBV10-3 and TRBJ1-1; TRBD1 aligns across 7 bases. J was trimmed by 8 bases and V by 6 bases; bases with no gene match: 12. The V gene's germline CDR1 is ENHRY and CDR2 SYGVKD. The CDR3 spans 14 residues. As DNA, the CDR3 is TGTGCCATCAGCAACGGACAGGCCCCAGCGGAAGCTTTCTTT. Its translation: CAISNGQAPAEAFF.

This clonotype was observed many times. The J gene is TRBJ2-7, the V gene TRBV6-6; tentative D call: TRBD1 (6 bases). CDR1 is MNHNY, CDR2 SVGAGI, per germline (reference sequence). Trimming left V 5 bases short and J 3 bases short, with 8 bases between. The CDR3 is made up of 12 amino acids. The CDR3 bases are TGTGCCAGCAGTCCACAGGGCTACGAGCAGTACTTC. This sequence encodes CASSPQGYEQYF.

Worth noting for this clonotype: A clone one base away is much larger, so this may be a read error. The rearrangement joins TRBV6-2 or TRBV6-3 to TRBJ2-5; D not resolved. Germline CDR1 and CDR2: MNHEY and SVGEGT. The V and J ends lost 7 bases and 4 bases respectively, with 4 bases between them. The CDR3 runs 10 residues. CDR3 in DNA: TGTGCCAGCACGGCAGAGACCCAGTACTTC. Amino acid sequence: CASTAETQYF.

The sample holds many counts of this clonotype. The chain employs TRBV7-2 and TRBJ2-1; TRBD2 agrees at 7 bases. CDR1 SGHTA and CDR2 FQGNSA come from the germline V gene. The V and J ends lost 0 bases and 2 bases, in that order; junction bases with no gene match: 4. The CDR3 extends over 16 amino acids. CDR3 nucleotides: TGTGCCAGCAGCTTAGCGCTGCTAGCGGCCTACAATGAGCAGTTCTTC. This codes for CASSLALLAAYNEQFF.

The sample holds a few counts of this clonotype. The V gene is TRBV7-2, the J gene TRBJ2-2, with a weak D call TRBD2 (6 bases). Germline V gene data show CDR1 as SGHTA and CDR2 as FQGNSA. Between the trimmed V and J ends, which lost 5 bases and 6 bases, there was a span of 16 bases. This CDR3 region has 15 residues. The CDR3 region is CASSPPGRIPGELFF. The CDR3, as DNA: TGTGCCAGCAGCCCCCCCGGGAGAATACCCGGGGAGCTGTTTTTT. Drawing the rest from reference TRBV7-2 and TRBJ2-2, the complete variable domain is GAGVSQSPSNKVTEKGKDVELRCDPISGHTALYWYRQSLGQGLEFLIYFQGNSAPDKSGLPSDRFSAERTGGSVSTLTIQRTQQEDSAVYLCASSPPGRIPGELFFGEGSRLTVL.

The chain uses TRBV30 and TRBJ2-1; TRBD2 might be the D (6 bases). Per germline, CDR1 GTSNPN and CDR2 SVGIG (reference sequence). The CDR3 has 12 residues. Trimming left V 2 bases short and J 11 bases short, with 13 bases between. CDR3 region: CAWSLQGGKQFF. The CDR3 coding sequence is TGTGCCTGGAGTCTTCAGGGAGGCAAGCAGTTCTTC.

This clonotype was seen ten or more times. The chain carries TRBV29-1 and TRBJ1-1; D uncertain. Germline values: CDR1 SQVTM, CDR2 ANQGSEA. V shed 7 bases and J shed 1 base, with 7 bases lying between them. The CDR3 runs 11 residues. The CDR3: CSGVGNTEAFF. CDR3 bases: TGCAGCGGGGTAGGGAACACTGAAGCTTTCTTT.

This clonotype was seen repeatedly, ten times or more. V is TRBV5-1 and J is TRBJ1-5; no definite D call. V was cut by 4 bases and J by 0 bases, with 14 bases left in between. The CDR3 covers 16 residues. In germline, CDR1 is SGHRS, CDR2 YFSETQ. The CDR3 here is CASSPGGYRSNQPQHF. The CDR3 DNA is TGCGCCAGCAGCCCAGGCGGGTACCGTAGCAATCAGCCCCAGCATTTT.

This clonotype was picked up a small number of times. The chain uses TRBV5-6 and TRBJ2-5, with 9 positions matching TRBD1. V shed 3 bases, J shed 5 bases, and the junction held 11 bases outside the gene matches. The CDR3 loop spans 16 amino acids. Germline V gene data show CDR1 as SGHDT and CDR2 as YYEEEE. CDR3: CASSSQEQGAGETQYF. The CDR3 nucleotides are TGTGCCAGCAGCTCGCAAGAACAGGGGGCCGGGGAGACCCAGTACTTC.

Comment on this clonotype: This sequence may be a read error, since a much larger clone differs from it by one base. No conserved phenylalanine or tryptophan is present at the end of the CDR3, so a read error is the likely explanation. This sequence joins TRBV20-1 and TRBJ2-7; the match to TRBD2 covers 8 bases. Germline V lookup: CDR1 DFQATT, CDR2 SNEGSKA (reference sequence). The CDR3 runs to 16 residues. V trimming: 5 bases; J trimming: 0 bases; junction bases outside the gene matches: 12. CDR3 region: CSASTLSSGLSYEQYS. As DNA, the CDR3 is TGCAGTGCTTCCACCCTTTCTAGCGGGCTCTCCTACGAGCAGTACTCC.

This clonotype has at least ten counts. The V gene is TRBV28, the J gene TRBJ2-3; D may be TRBD2 (5 bases). Trimming stripped 5 bases from V and 0 bases from J, with 12 bases between. Germline V gene data show CDR1 as MDHEN and CDR2 as SYDVKM. The CDR3 contains 15 residues. The CDR3 DNA reads TGTGCCAGCAGTCCTACGGACTTAAGCACAGATACGCAGTATTTT. Protein: CASSPTDLSTDTQYF.